Here is one T cell receptor beta chain with its context. The sample originates from a study of blood T cell repertoires in COVID-19. Study information: T cells, B-cell-depleted T cells, or PBMCs provided the cDNA or gDNA that served as material.

Per the authors' pipeline: Cell counts per sample came from amplifying reference gene primers. Assay: immunoSEQ multiplex PCR; the TCRdb copy retains only in-frame clones and omits some. V and J calls and clone size are copied from that table; D and trimming were computed from the DNA. The table includes hundreds of thousands of clones, about nine tenths detected once. CDR1 is KGHSH, CDR2 LQKENI, per germline. The CDR3 is 15 residues long. V shed 0 bases and J shed 5 bases, with 10 bases lying between them. The source is a man in his sixties who had recovered from COVID-19. The rearrangement uses TRBV18 and TRBJ1-4; D not resolved. Source material: peripheral blood. CDR3 sequence reads: CASSPPYSENEKLFF. The DNA for the CDR3 is TGTGCCAGCTCACCACCGTACAGTGAAAATGAAAAACTGTTTTTT.